This T cell receptor (beta chain) was found in a study of T cell repertoires in cytomegalovirus infection. Of note for this clonotype: No antigen is known for it. The DNA is left out, because the CDR3 cannot be placed on it with certainty; the CDR3 is given as TCRdb lists it.

TCRdb re-derived calls from the reads in MiXCR, one entry per CDR3 protein. The data contain fewer than 1,000,000 distinct CDR3 sequences, around 30% of them seen just once; the ten biggest clones take up roughly an eighth. Germline loops: CDR1 SGHVT, CDR2 SQSDAQ. Termini included, the CDR3 measures 18 amino acids. The sequence derives from a human donor in good health (CMV status not recorded). Some clones in this sample may be carry-over from other donors' samples. The sequenced sample was cultured CD8+ T cells from PBMCs, obtained from culture after CMV antigen stimulation. The rearrangement uses TRBV7-4 and TRBJ2-6; TRBD1 reflects the table's D call only, with no check against the DNA. CDR3 region: CASSSGGGPVPGANVLTF.